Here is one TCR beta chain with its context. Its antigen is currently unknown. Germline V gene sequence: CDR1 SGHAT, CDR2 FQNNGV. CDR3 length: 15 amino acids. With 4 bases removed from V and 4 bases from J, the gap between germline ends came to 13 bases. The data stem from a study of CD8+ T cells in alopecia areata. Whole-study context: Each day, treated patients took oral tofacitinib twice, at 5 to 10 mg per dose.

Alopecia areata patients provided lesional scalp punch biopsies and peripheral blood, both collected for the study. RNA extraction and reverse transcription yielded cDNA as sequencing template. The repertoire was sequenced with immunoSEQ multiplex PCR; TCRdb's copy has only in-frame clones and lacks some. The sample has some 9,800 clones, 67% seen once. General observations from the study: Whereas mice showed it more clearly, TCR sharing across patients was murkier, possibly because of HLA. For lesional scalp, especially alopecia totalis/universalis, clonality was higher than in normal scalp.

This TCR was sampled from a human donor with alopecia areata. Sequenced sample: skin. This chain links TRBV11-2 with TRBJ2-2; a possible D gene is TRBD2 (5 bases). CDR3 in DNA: TGTGCCAGCAGCTCCCCCAGGAGGACCACCGGGGAGCTGTTTTTT. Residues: CASSSPRRTTGELFF.